Sequencing of this T cell receptor beta chain was carried out in a study of beta chain features in type 1 diabetes. Study-wide background: Sorted cell examination encompassed 85 million to 140 million cells across all samples.

This clone was detected ten times or more. Its matching antigen is unknown. In germline, CDR1 is LNHDA, CDR2 SQIVND (reference sequence). This CDR3 has 11 amino acids. V trimming: 6 bases; J trimming: 9 bases; junction bases outside the gene matches: 2. General study results and limits: VDJ junctions from patients with type 1 diabetes contained fewer insertions and more deletions. Moderate yet significant TCRB CDR3 shortening was seen in Type 1 diabetes patients in all four CD4+ subsets.

Every isolated RNA sample was fully reverse transcribed, so sequencing captured expressed TCRB transcripts. Some clones are missing from TCRdb's copy, which holds only in-frame ones; the method was immunoSEQ multiplex PCR. The table lists around 140,000 clones, 8% to 13% of them singletons. The gene calls are TRBV19 and TRBJ2-3; TRBD1 matches 8 bases. The specimen was naive CD4+ T cells from blood. This receptor was obtained from a young man in good health. The CDR3 DNA follows: TGTGCCAGTAGGACAGGGGAGACGCAGTATTTT. It is translated as CASRTGETQYF.